The rows below give T cell receptor beta chains drawn from one sample of a study of cytomegalovirus exposure and HLA in healthy donors. The assay was immunoSEQ multiplex PCR, and TCRdb's table has in-frame clones only and misses some. The sample contains just over 200,000 clones, 70% of which appear only once. Sequencing input: PBMCs. These receptors were taken from a man aged 35 to 55 in good health and CMV-seropositive. CDR3s include the opening cysteine and the closing phenylalanine or tryptophan. A D gene is named only where the DNA matches it firmly. The size field is filled for only some rows; it gives once, few, many or a size class.

cdr3_length	v_call	clone_size	j_call	d_call	cdr3_aa	cdr3_nt
15	TRBV2	-	TRBJ1-1	-	CASSRTEAMNTEAFF	TGTGCCAGCAGTAGGACAGAAGCAATGAACACTGAAGCTTTCTTT
14	TRBV11-2	once	TRBJ1-2	-	CASSLGGEWAGYTF	TGTGCCAGCAGCTTAGGCGGGGAATGGGCCGGCTACACCTTC
14	TRBV5-1	-	TRBJ2-7	TRBD1	CASMAGTGPYEQYF	TGCGCCAGCATGGCCGGGACAGGGCCCTACGAGCAGTACTTC
15	TRBV27	once	TRBJ2-1	TRBD2	CASSLFGGAVDEQFF	TGTGCCAGCAGTTTATTCGGGGGGGCCGTGGATGAGCAGTTCTTC
14	TRBV6-5	-	TRBJ2-7	-	CASSLRGSTYEQYF	TGTGCCAGCAGTTTACGGGGGTCCACCTACGAGCAGTACTTC
15	TRBV2	-	TRBJ2-1	TRBD1	CASSAAQGVKNEQFF	TGTGCCAGCAGTGCAGCACAGGGGGTTAAAAATGAGCAGTTCTTC
17	TRBV25-1	-	TRBJ2-2	TRBD1	CASSDIWGQANTGELFF	TGTGCCAGCAGTGACATCTGGGGACAGGCAAACACCGGGGAGCTGTTTTTT
16	TRBV11-2	-	TRBJ2-1	TRBD2	CASSLGTSGGYNEQFF	TGTGCCAGCAGCCTCGGGACTAGCGGGGGCTACAATGAGCAGTTCTTC
14	TRBV15	-	TRBJ2-1	-	CATSRGEGYGEQFF	TGTGCCACCAGCAGAGGTGAGGGATATGGTGAGCAGTTCTTC
15	TRBV9	-	TRBJ2-1	TRBD2	CASSPWVAGGDEQFF	TGTGCCAGCAGCCCCTGGGTAGCGGGGGGGGATGAGCAGTTCTTC
13	TRBV11-2	-	TRBJ1-1	-	CASSLDRTLEAFF	TGTGCCAGCAGCTTAGATCGGACACTTGAAGCTTTCTTT
18	TRBV7-8	-	TRBJ2-6	TRBD2	CASSLPGLDFAGANVLTF	TGTGCCAGCAGCTTACCGGGACTAGACTTCGCCGGGGCCAACGTCCTGACTTTC
13	TRBV29-1	few	TRBJ1-1	-	CSVMTQGGPEAFF	TGCAGCGTAATGACACAGGGCGGGCCTGAAGCTTTCTTT
14	TRBV5-1	once	TRBJ1-1	-	CASSLNTGGPEAFF	TGCGCCAGCAGCTTAAACACCGGCGGGCCTGAAGCTTTCTTT
14	TRBV7-9	-	TRBJ1-1	-	CASSFWSGSPEAFF	TGTGCCAGCAGCTTTTGGAGTGGTAGCCCTGAAGCTTTCTTT
14	TRBV7-9	-	TRBJ1-5	TRBD1	CASSYRGSNQPQHF	TGTGCCAGCAGCTACAGGGGCAGCAATCAGCCCCAGCATTTT
17	TRBV6-1	-	TRBJ2-7	-	CASSEAARGVWSYEQYF	TGTGCCAGCAGTGAAGCAGCCAGGGGGGTTTGGTCCTACGAGCAGTACTTC
14	TRBV27	-	TRBJ2-5	-	CASSRQGGWETQYF	TGTGCCAGCAGTAGGCAGGGAGGTTGGGAGACCCAGTACTTC
16	TRBV2	-	TRBJ2-3	TRBD2	CASSDSSGASTDTQYF	TGTGCCAGCAGTGATTCTAGCGGGGCGAGCACAGATACGCAGTATTTT
14	TRBV6-6	-	TRBJ1-1	-	CASSFRDKNTEAFF	TGTGCCAGCAGTTTCCGGGACAAGAATACTGAAGCTTTCTTT
14	TRBV5-6	-	TRBJ2-7	TRBD1	CASSLGQGIYEQYF	TGTGCCAGCAGCTTGGGACAGGGGATCTACGAGCAGTACTTC
16	TRBV7-9	-	TRBJ1-2	-	CASSSLRRGGDRGYTF	TGTGCCAGCAGCTCCCTAAGGAGGGGGGGCGATCGTGGCTACACCTTC
14	TRBV18	-	TRBJ1-4	-	CASSPRQTNEKLFF	TGTGCCAGCTCACCAAGACAGACTAATGAAAAACTGTTTTTT
18	TRBV13	-	TRBJ2-7	TRBD1	CASSLEGARVGPLVEQYF	TGTGCCAGCAGCTTAGAGGGGGCTCGGGTTGGGCCCTTGGTGGAGCAGTACTTC
15	TRBV4-2	-	TRBJ1-5	-	CASSQARGEYQPQHF	TGTGCCAGCAGCCAAGCGCGGGGGGAATATCAGCCCCAGCATTTT
16	TRBV10-3	-	TRBJ1-1	-	CAISDQIRDSGRRAFF	TGTGCCATCAGTGACCAAATCCGGGACTCGGGAAGGAGGGCTTTCTTT
13	TRBV15	-	TRBJ2-7	-	CATSRDDIYEQYF	TGTGCCACCAGCAGGGATGACATCTACGAGCAGTACTTC
15	TRBV11-2	-	TRBJ1-6	-	CASSFGGGSSSPLHF	TGTGCCAGCAGCTTCGGTGGGGGCAGCAGTTCACCCCTCCACTTT
13	TRBV2	-	TRBJ2-1	-	CASGPGQYNEQFF	TGTGCCAGCGGCCCAGGACAGTACAATGAGCAGTTCTTC
15	TRBV7-9	-	TRBJ1-1	-	CASSLYREGNTEAFF	TGTGCCAGCAGCCTCTACAGGGAGGGGAACACTGAAGCTTTCTTT
22	TRBV27	-	TRBJ2-1	TRBD2	CASSFVYPGLAGMSSSYNEQFF	TGTGCCAGCAGTTTCGTTTACCCCGGACTAGCGGGTATGTCGAGCTCCTACAATGAGCAGTTCTTC
15	TRBV18	-	TRBJ2-1	TRBD1	CASSPMRQGLNEQFF	TGTGCCAGCTCACCAATGAGACAGGGGTTGAATGAGCAGTTCTTC
15	TRBV7-9	once	TRBJ2-3	-	CASSLGQGNTDTQYF	TGTGCCAGCAGCTTAGGTCAGGGGAACACAGATACGCAGTATTTT
13	TRBV19	-	TRBJ2-7	-	CASSPGRSYEQYF	TGTGCCAGTAGTCCGGGTAGGTCCTACGAGCAGTACTTC
11	TRBV11-1	once	TRBJ2-1	-	CASSLESEQFF	TGTGCCAGCAGCTTAGAATCGGAGCAGTTCTTC
16	TRBV27	few	TRBJ2-7	TRBD1	CASSLSKGQGAGEQYF	TGTGCCAGCAGTTTATCGAAAGGGCAGGGGGCCGGCGAGCAGTACTTC
18	TRBV18	-	TRBJ1-1	TRBD1	CASSPRVQGARGKTEAFF	TGTGCCAGCTCACCGAGAGTACAGGGGGCGCGGGGAAAAACTGAAGCTTTCTTT
13	TRBV7-2	-	TRBJ1-5	-	CASSLEGEQPQHF	TGTGCCAGCAGCTTAGAAGGAGAACAGCCCCAGCATTTT
14	TRBV5-8	-	TRBJ2-7	TRBD1	CASSWGTGVREQYF	TGTGCCAGCAGCTGGGGGACAGGAGTACGTGAGCAGTACTTC
14	TRBV21-1	-	TRBJ1-5	-	CASSKMWQDQPQHF	TGTGCCAGCAGCAAAATGTGGCAGGATCAGCCCCAGCATTTT
14	TRBV5-1	once	TRBJ2-5	TRBD2	CATQSTSGKETQYF	TGCGCCACTCAGTCGACTAGCGGTAAAGAGACCCAGTACTTC
15	TRBV27	-	TRBJ2-7	TRBD1	CASSLSGTGPYEQYF	TGTGCCAGCAGTTTGTCCGGGACAGGGCCTTACGAGCAGTACTTC
15	TRBV28	-	TRBJ1-2	TRBD1	CASRLAGTEFYGYTF	TGTGCCAGCAGATTGGCCGGGACAGAGTTCTATGGCTACACCTTC
15	TRBV2	-	TRBJ2-6	-	CASQRTNSGANVLTF	TGTGCCAGCCAACGGACAAACTCTGGGGCCAACGTCCTGACTTTC
11	TRBV2	-	TRBJ2-7	TRBD2	CSGGADYEQYF	TGTTCCGGGGGGGCCGACTACGAGCAGTACTTC
16	TRBV13	-	TRBJ1-6	-	CASSVAGGLYNSPLHF	TGTGCCAGCAGCGTCGCGGGGGGCCTCTATAATTCACCCCTCCACTTT
19	TRBV21-1	-	TRBJ1-1	-	CASSTGQGRDLPMNTEAFF	TGTGCCAGCAGCACAGGACAGGGCCGAGACCTACCTATGAACACTGAAGCTTTCTTT
13	TRBV6-5	-	TRBJ1-5	-	CASSSYSNQPQHF	TGTGCCAGCAGCTCGTATAGCAATCAGCCCCAGCATTTT
16	TRBV4-1	-	TRBJ2-7	TRBD2	CASSQDRSGGSYEQYF	TGCGCCAGCAGCCAAGATAGGAGCGGGGGCTCCTACGAGCAGTACTTC
17	TRBV12-5	-	TRBJ2-5	TRBD2	CASGLVRTGGPGETQYF	TGTGCTAGTGGTTTGGTACGAACGGGGGGGCCGGGGGAGACCCAGTACTTC
14	TRBV5-1	-	TRBJ1-1	-	CASSSRDGGSEAFF	TGCGCCAGCAGCTCCCGGGACGGGGGTTCTGAAGCTTTCTTT
14	TRBV6-4	-	TRBJ1-6	TRBD1	CASSESRGHSPLHF	TGTGCCAGCAGTGAAAGCAGGGGGCATTCACCCCTCCACTTT
14	TRBV4-1	-	TRBJ2-1	-	CASSQDRQLVEQFF	TGCGCCAGCAGCCAAGATAGACAGCTGGTAGAGCAGTTCTTC
14	TRBV6-1	-	TRBJ2-7	-	CASSPGQPSYEQYF	TGTGCCAGCAGCCCCGGACAGCCCTCCTACGAGCAGTACTTC
14	TRBV6-1	-	TRBJ1-5	-	CASSEAVGYQPQHF	TGTGCCAGCAGTGAAGCAGTGGGCTATCAGCCCCAGCATTTT
20	TRBV5-1	few	TRBJ1-4	-	CASSLGISLGPGLWEEKLFF	TGCGCCAGCAGCTTGGGTATCTCGCTCGGACCGGGCCTCTGGGAGGAAAAACTGTTTTTT
15	TRBV4-3	-	TRBJ1-6	TRBD1	CASSSRQGYNSPLRF	TGCGCCAGCAGCTCGCGACAGGGCTATAATTCACCCCTCCGCTTT
14	TRBV6-5	-	TRBJ2-1	-	CASSYSGQVNEQFF	TGTGCCAGCAGTTACTCGGGCCAGGTCAATGAGCAGTTCTTC
15	TRBV6-5	-	TRBJ1-2	-	CASSPLGGGFYGYTF	TGTGCCAGCAGTCCCCTCGGGGGGGGATTCTATGGCTACACCTTC